This T cell receptor beta chain was recorded in a study of glioma-infiltrating T cells. Germline lookup yields CDR1 SGHVS and CDR2 FNYEAQ. Germline trimming cut 7 bases from V and 4 bases from J; bases unmatched to any gene: 9. This CDR3 region has 15 residues. This clonotype was observed a few times. The iRepertoire nested amplicon-rescue multiplex PCR amplified TCR alpha and beta CDR3s from RNA. One-step reverse transcription and amplification started from around 100-400 ng of tissue mRNA or PBMC total RNA. TCRdb re-called the multiplex PCR reads with MiXCR, one entry per CDR3 protein. Of about 99,000 distinct CDR3 sequences listed, around 30% are singletons.

The receptor was isolated from a human donor with low-grade glioma or glioblastoma, undergoing nonglioma brain surgery, or in good health (not recorded which). Material: glioma tissue, nonneoplastic brain tissue, or PBMCs (not recorded which). This chain uses TRBV7-6 with TRBJ2-5; TRBD2 matches at 10 bases. The CDR3 DNA follows: TGTGCCAGCACGTTTAGCGGGGGGATTGGAGAGACCCAGTACTTC. It specifies CASTFSGGIGETQYF.